This is a list of T cell receptor beta chains from one sample in a study of T cells in Graves' hyperthyroidism and ophthalmopathy. TCRdb redid the calling of the multiplex PCR reads with MiXCR, one entry per CDR3 protein. The table lists about 400,000 distinct CDR3 sequences, roughly 15% of them singletons. Sequencing was done on a sample of blood. The source is a woman aged 30 to 39 with Graves' ophthalmopathy. Each CDR3 is given with its conserved first and last residue. The order of the fields is clone size, V gene, J gene, D gene, CDR3 DNA, CDR3 protein. A D gene is named only where the DNA matches it firmly. Clone size, where shown, is once, few, many, or a class for clones that have expanded.

-	TRBV3-1	TRBJ2-5	-	TGTGCCAGCAGCGTTCTAGGGACCCAAGAGACCCAGTACTTC	CASSVLGTQETQYF
many	TRBV19	TRBJ2-7	TRBD1	TGTGCCAGTGGGTTGACAGGGTTCTACGAGCAGTACTTC	CASGLTGFYEQYF
many	TRBV3-1	TRBJ2-5	TRBD2	TGTGCCAGCAGCCGAAGGACTAGCGGGGTCGGTACGGGGGAGACCCAGTACTTC	CASSRRTSGVGTGETQYF
-	TRBV9	TRBJ1-4	TRBD1	TGTGCCAGCTCCCCTACCGGGACAGGGTACGAAAAACTGTTTTTT	CASSPTGTGYEKLFF
-	TRBV5-1	TRBJ1-5	-	TGCGCCAGCAGCTTGACAGGGAGTATAGCTGAGCCCCAGCATTTT	CASSLTGSIAEPQHF
-	TRBV20-1	TRBJ2-1	TRBD2	TGCAGTGCTAGGGACCTTGGAGCGGGGGGTTACAATGAGCAGTTCTTC	CSARDLGAGGYNEQFF
few	TRBV19	TRBJ2-7	-	TGTGCCAGTAGTAGAACTACGGGGATAGGCTCCTACGAGCAGTACTTC	CASSRTTGIGSYEQYF
many	TRBV7-2	TRBJ1-4	-	TGTGCCAGCAGCTTTACGGGGGGGACTAATGAAAAACTGTTTTTT	CASSFTGGTNEKLFF
many	TRBV6-1	TRBJ2-1	TRBD1	TGTGCCAGCAGTCGAGGGACAGGGCCCGGGAATGAGCAGTTCTTC	CASSRGTGPGNEQFF
few	TRBV27	TRBJ1-2	-	TGTGCCAGCCCGGCCCGCTACACCTTC	CASPARYTF
-	TRBV5-1	TRBJ2-5	TRBD1	TGCGCCGGCAGCTACTCAGGGGGCGGGTTGGGGGAGACCCAGTACTTC	CAGSYSGGGLGETQYF
many	TRBV20-1	TRBJ1-5	-	TGCAGTGCCCGTCCGGGTGGCCAGCCCCAGCATTTT	CSARPGGQPQHF
many	TRBV6-1	TRBJ1-1	-	TGTGCCAGCAGTGACCGGGCCACTGAAGCTTTCTTT	CASSDRATEAFF
many	TRBV2	TRBJ2-1	-	TGTGCCAGCAGTTCCTACAAGAATGAGCAGTTCTTC	CASSSYKNEQFF
-	TRBV5-6	TRBJ1-2	-	TGTGCCAGCAGTCGTGAATTCTATGGCTACACCTTC	CASSREFYGYTF
many	TRBV20-1	TRBJ2-3	-	TGCAGTGCTAGAGAAGCGGAACTCAGCACAGATACGCAGTATTTT	CSAREAELSTDTQYF
many	TRBV28	TRBJ1-6	TRBD1	TGTGCCAGCAGTTCACTACAGGGGAGCTCCTATAATTCACCCCTCCACTTT	CASSSLQGSSYNSPLHF
many	TRBV9	TRBJ2-1	TRBD1	TGTGCCAGCAGCGGACAGGGCGAAGGATACAATGAGCAGTTCTTC	CASSGQGEGYNEQFF
few	TRBV4-2	TRBJ1-6	-	TGTGCCAGCAGCCAAGTCAAACGCAATTCTTCACCCCTCCACTTT	CASSQVKRNSSPLHF
-	TRBV7-8	TRBJ2-3	TRBD2	TGTGCCAGCCGCCCAGCTAGCGGGGGCACAGATACGCAGTATTTT	CASRPASGGTDTQYF
many	TRBV28	TRBJ1-1	-	TGTGCCAGCTTTAGGGGGTACACTGAAGCTTTCTTT	CASFRGYTEAFF
many	TRBV5-1	TRBJ2-1	-	TGCGCCAGCAGCCTGAGACCCGCCGTGAATGAGCAGTTCTTC	CASSLRPAVNEQFF
many	TRBV28	TRBJ2-7	-	TGTGCCAGCAGTCCCAGCCTCCACTACGAGCAGTACTTC	CASSPSLHYEQYF
many	TRBV6-1	TRBJ1-5	TRBD1	TGTGCCAGCAGTTCCCGGCAGGGGGCTAAGGGCAATCAGCCCCAGCATTTT	CASSSRQGAKGNQPQHF
many	TRBV3-1	TRBJ1-5	-	TGTGCCAGCAGCCAACGGTCAGGGGGCAATCAGCCCCAGCATTTT	CASSQRSGGNQPQHF